Sequencing of this T cell receptor (beta chain) was carried out in a study of vaccination effects on CD4 cells after COVID-19. Study summary: BNT162b2 vaccine or mRNA-1273 vaccine was given to participants in two doses.

Sequencing was performed with immunoSEQ multiplex PCR; in TCRdb, only in-frame clones are kept and a portion is missing. The sample has 14,000 or so clones; over 60% are singletons. V was trimmed by 4 bases and J by 5 bases, leaving 24 bases between them. Germline CDR1 LGHDT, CDR2 YNNKEL (reference sequence). The CDR3 contains 19 residues. Findings of the study overall: Both infection-induced and vaccine-induced clones contracted markedly at late post-vaccination timepoints.

Peptide-pool stimulation followed by sequencing identified expanded antigen-specific CD4+ clonotypes in the ViraFEST assay. Culture proceeded for 10 days, and CD4+ T cells were then isolated. A half-medium replacement with IL-2 medium was carried out on days 3 and 7. As concerns this clone: Its specificity is unknown.

The input for sequencing was CD4+ T cells from PBMCs cultured with HCoV-229E spike peptides, taken before COVID-19 vaccination. The receptor was isolated from a human donor who received a COVID-19 vaccine. The rearrangement joins TRBV3-1 (or the pseudogene TRBV3-2) to TRBJ1-6; D might be TRBD1 (5 bases). CDR3 DNA sequence: TGTGCCAGCAGCCGCCTGGGGGGTTTCGGCAGGATGAATAATTCACCCCTCCACTTT. It is translated as CASSRLGGFGRMNNSPLHF.